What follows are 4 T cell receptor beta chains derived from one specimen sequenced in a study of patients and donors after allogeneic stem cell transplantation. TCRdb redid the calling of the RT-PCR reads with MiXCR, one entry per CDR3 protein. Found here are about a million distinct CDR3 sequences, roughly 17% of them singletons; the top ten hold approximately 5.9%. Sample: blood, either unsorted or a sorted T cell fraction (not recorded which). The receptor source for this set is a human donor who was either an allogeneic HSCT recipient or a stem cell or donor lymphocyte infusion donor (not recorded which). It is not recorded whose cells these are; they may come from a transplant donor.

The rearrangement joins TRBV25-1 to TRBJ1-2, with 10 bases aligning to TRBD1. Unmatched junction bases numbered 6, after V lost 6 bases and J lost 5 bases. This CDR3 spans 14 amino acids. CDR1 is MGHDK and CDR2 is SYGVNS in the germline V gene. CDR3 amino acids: CASSRTGGSYGYTF. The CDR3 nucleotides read TGTGCCAGCAGCCGGACAGGGGGATCTTATGGCTACACCTTC.

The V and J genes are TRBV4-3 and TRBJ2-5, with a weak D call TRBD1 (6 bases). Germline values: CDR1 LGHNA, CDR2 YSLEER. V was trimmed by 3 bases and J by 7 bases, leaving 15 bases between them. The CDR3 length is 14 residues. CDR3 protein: CASSQETGLPTQYF. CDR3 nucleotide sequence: TGCGCCAGCAGCCAGGAAACAGGGCTCCCGACCCAGTACTTC.

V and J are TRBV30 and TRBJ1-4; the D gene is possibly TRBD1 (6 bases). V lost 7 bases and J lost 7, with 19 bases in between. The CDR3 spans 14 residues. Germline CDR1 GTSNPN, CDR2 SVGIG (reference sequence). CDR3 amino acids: CALSSGGLGEKLFF. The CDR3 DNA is TGTGCCTTGAGCTCGGGGGGGCTCGGTGAAAAACTGTTTTTT.

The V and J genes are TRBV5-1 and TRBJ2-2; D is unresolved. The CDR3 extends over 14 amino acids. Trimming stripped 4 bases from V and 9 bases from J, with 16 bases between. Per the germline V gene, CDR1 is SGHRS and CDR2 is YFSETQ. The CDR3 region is CASSPSDTLRELFF. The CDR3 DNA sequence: TGCGCCAGCAGCCCATCCGACACCCTCCGGGAGCTGTTTTTT.